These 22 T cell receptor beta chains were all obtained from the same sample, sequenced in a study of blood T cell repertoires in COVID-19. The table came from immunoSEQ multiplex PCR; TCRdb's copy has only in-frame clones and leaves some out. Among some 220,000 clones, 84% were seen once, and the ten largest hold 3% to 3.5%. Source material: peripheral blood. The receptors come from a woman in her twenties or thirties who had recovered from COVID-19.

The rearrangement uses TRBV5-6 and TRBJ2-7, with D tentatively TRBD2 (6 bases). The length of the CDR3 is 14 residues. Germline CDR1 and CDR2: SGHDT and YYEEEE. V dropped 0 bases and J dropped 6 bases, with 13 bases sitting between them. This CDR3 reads CASSLALAEGEQYF. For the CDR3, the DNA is TGTGCCAGCAGCTTGGCACTAGCAGAGGGCGAGCAGTACTTC. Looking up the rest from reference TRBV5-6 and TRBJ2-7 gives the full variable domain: DAGVTQSPTHLIKTRGQQVTLRCSPKSGHDTVSWYQQALGQGPQFIFQYYEEEERQRGNFPDRFSGHQFPNYSSELNVNALLLGDSALYLCASSLALAEGEQYFGPGTRLTVT.

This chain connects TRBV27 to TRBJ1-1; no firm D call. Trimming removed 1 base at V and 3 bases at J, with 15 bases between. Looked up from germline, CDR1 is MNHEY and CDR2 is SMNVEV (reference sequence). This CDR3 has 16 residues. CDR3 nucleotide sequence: TGTGCCAGCAGTTTATTCGGAGGGAACACGGACACTGAAGCTTTCTTT. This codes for CASSLFGGNTDTEAFF.

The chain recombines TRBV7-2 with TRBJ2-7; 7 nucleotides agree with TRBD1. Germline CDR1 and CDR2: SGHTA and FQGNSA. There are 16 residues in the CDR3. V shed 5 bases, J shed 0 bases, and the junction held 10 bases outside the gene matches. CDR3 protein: CASSALGQRSSYEQYF. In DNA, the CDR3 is TGTGCCAGCAGCGCCTTGGGACAGAGGAGCTCCTACGAGCAGTACTTC.

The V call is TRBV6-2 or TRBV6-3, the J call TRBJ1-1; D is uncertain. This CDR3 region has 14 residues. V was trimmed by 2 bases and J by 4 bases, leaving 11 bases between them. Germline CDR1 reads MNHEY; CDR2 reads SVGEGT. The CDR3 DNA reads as TGTGCCAGCAGTTACGCGGGTTTGGGCACTGAAGCTTTCTTT. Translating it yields CASSYAGLGTEAFF.

The CDR3 region is CASSRGTSGTDTQYF. The CDR3 DNA reads TGTGCCAGCAGCCGGGGGACTAGCGGAACAGATACGCAGTATTTT. This sequence joins TRBV4-2 and TRBJ2-3; 11 bases are shared with TRBD2. The CDR3 has 15 residues. Germline V lookup: CDR1 LGHNA, CDR2 YNFKEQ. V gave up 4 bases and J gave up 3 bases; unmatched junction bases: 3.

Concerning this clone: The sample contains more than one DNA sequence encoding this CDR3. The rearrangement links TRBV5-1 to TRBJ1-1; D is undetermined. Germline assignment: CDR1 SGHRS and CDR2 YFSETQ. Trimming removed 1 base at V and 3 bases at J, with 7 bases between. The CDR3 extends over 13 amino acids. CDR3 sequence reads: CASSLKQDTEAFF. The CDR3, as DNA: TGCGCCAGCAGCTTGAAACAAGACACTGAAGCTTTCTTT.

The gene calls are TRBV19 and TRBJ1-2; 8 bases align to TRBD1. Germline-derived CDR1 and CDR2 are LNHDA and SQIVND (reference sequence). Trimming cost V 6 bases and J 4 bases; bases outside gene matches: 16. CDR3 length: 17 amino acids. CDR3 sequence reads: CASSPDPQGAWTYGYTF. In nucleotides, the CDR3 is TGTGCCAGTAGCCCCGACCCGCAGGGGGCTTGGACCTATGGCTACACCTTC.

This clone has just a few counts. The CDR3 DNA follows: TGCGCCAGCAGCCCGATTACCAGGGAGAACACTGAAGCTTTCTTT. It codes for CASSPITRENTEAFF. The rearrangement uses TRBV4-1 and TRBJ1-1; D might be TRBD1 (5 bases). Between the trimmed V and J ends, which lost 4 bases and 1 base, there was a span of 13 bases. The CDR3 totals 15 residues. Per the germline V gene, CDR1 is MGHRA and CDR2 is YSYEKL.

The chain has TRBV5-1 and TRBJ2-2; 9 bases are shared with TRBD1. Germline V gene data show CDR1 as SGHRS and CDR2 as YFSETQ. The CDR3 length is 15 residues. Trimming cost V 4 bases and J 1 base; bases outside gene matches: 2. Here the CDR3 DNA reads TGCGCCAGCAGCGAGGGACAGGGGAACACCGGGGAGCTGTTTTTT. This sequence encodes CASSEGQGNTGELFF.

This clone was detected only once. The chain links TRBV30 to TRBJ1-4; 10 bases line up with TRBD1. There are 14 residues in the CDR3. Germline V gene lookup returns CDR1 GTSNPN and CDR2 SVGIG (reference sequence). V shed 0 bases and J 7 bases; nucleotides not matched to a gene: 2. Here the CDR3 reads CAWSVGQGFEKLFF. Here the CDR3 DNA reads TGTGCCTGGAGTGTGGGACAGGGGTTTGAAAAACTGTTTTTT.

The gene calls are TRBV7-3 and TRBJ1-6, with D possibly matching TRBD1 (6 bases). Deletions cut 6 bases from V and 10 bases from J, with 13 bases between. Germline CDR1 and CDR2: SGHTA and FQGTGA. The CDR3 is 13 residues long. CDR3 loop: CASRYTGNSPLHF. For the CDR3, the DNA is TGTGCCAGCAGATATACAGGGAACTCACCCCTCCACTTT.

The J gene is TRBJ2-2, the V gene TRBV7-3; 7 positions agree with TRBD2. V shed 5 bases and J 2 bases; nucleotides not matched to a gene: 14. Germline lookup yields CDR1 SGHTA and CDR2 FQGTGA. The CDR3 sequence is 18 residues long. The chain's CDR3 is CASSTFDLAALNTGELFF. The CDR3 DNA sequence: TGTGCCAGCAGCACCTTTGACCTAGCGGCACTCAACACCGGGGAGCTGTTTTTT.

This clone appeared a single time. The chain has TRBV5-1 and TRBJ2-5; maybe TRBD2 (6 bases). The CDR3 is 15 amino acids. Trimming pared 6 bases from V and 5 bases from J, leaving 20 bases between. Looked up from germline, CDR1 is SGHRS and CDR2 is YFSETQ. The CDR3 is CASTGDNWAGETQYF. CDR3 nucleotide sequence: TGCGCCAGCACGGGGGATAACTGGGCAGGGGAGACCCAGTACTTC. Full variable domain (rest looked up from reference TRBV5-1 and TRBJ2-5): KAGVTQTPRYLIKTRGQQVTLSCSPISGHRSVSWYQQTPGQGLQFLFEYFSETQRNKGNFPGRFSGRQFSNSRSEMNVSTLELGDSALYLCASTGDNWAGETQYFGPGTRLLVL.

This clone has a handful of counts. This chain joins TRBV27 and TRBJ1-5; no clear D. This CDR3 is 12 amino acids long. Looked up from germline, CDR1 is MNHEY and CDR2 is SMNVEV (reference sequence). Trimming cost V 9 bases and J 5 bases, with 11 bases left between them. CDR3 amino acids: CASSTGDQPQHF. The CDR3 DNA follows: TGTGCCAGTTCGACGGGAGATCAGCCCCAGCATTTT.

The CDR3 reads CASSLLAGVYEQYF. CDR3 DNA: TGTGCCAGCAGTTTGCTAGCGGGAGTCTACGAGCAGTACTTC. The J gene is TRBJ2-7, the V gene TRBV28; 10 bases fit TRBD2. V shed 3 bases, J shed 3 bases, and the junction held 2 bases outside the gene matches. This CDR3 comprises 14 residues. Germline V gene sequence: CDR1 MDHEN, CDR2 SYDVKM.

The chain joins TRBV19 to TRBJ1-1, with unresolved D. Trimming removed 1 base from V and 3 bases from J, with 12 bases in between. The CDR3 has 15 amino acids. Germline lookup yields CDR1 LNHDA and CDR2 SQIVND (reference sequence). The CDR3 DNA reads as TGTGCCAGTAGTATAGTTGGCGGCAAGGACACTGAAGCTTTCTTT. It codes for CASSIVGGKDTEAFF.

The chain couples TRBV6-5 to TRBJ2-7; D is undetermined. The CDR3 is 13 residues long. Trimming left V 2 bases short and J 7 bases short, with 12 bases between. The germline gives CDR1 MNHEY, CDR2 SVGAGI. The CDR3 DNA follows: TGTGCCAGCAGTTACGCCGGTCTTCCAGAGCAGTACTTC. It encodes CASSYAGLPEQYF.

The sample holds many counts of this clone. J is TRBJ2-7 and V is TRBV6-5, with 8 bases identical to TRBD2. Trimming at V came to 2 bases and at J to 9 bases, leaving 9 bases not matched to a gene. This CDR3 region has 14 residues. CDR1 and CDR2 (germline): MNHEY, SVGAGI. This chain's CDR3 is CASSYRLAPLRQYF. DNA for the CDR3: TGTGCCAGCAGTTACCGACTAGCGCCCTTGAGGCAGTACTTC.

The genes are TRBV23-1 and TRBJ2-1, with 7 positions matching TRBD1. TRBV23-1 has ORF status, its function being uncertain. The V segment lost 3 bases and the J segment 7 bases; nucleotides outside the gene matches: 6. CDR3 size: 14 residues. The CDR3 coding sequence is TGCGCCAGCAGTCATGACAGGGTTGGGAATGAGCAGTTCTTC. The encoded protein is CASSHDRVGNEQFF.

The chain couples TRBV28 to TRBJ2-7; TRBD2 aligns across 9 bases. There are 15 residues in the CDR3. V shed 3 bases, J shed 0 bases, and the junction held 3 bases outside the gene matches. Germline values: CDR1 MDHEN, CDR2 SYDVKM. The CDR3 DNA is TGTGCCAGCAGTTTCCTAGCGGGACCCTCCTACGAGCAGTACTTC. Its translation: CASSFLAGPSYEQYF.

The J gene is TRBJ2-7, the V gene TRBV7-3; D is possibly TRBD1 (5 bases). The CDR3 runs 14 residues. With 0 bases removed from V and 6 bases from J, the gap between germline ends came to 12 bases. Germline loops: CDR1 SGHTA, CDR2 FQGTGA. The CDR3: CASSLTSGYSEQYF. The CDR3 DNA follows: TGTGCCAGCAGCTTAACTTCAGGGTACAGCGAGCAGTACTTC.

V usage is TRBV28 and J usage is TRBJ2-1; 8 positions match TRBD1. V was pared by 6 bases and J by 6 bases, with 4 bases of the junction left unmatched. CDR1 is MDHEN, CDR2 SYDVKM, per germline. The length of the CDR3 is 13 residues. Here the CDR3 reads CASSQGQGNEQFF. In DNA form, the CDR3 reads TGTGCCAGCAGCCAAGGACAGGGCAATGAGCAGTTCTTC. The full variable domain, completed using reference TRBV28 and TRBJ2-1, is DVKVTQSSRYLVKRTGEKVFLECVQDMDHENMFWYRQDPGLGLRLIYFSYDVKMKEKGDIPEGYSVSREKKERFSLILESASTNQTSMYLCASSQGQGNEQFFGPGTRLTVL.